One T cell receptor (beta chain) is described in this entry. Antigen specificity is unknown. The CDR3 is 14 amino acids. V lost 4 bases and J lost 2, with 9 bases in between. The sample belongs to a study of identical twins. Findings of the study overall: Sequences that were out-of-frame, alpha and twin-shared displayed an excess of low generation probability. Beta out-of-frame sequences showed weaker excess sharing between twins. Fewer insertions marked abundant cord blood beta clonotypes; young adult naive trended weakly, memory not at all.

One entry per CDR3 protein results from TCRdb running MiXCR on the 5' RACE reads. Of approximately 530,000 distinct CDR3 sequences in the sample, approximately 20% were seen once. This same sample was also taken into another study, of yellow fever vaccine responses in identical twins.

The clonotype was recovered from a woman under 30 in good health. Material for sequencing was CD4+ T cells sorted from blood. This chain links TRBV12-3 or TRBV12-4 with TRBJ2-4; D is unclear. CDR3 protein: CASSSPSPKNIQYF. CDR3 sequence (DNA): TGTGCCAGCAGTTCCCCGTCTCCCAAAAACATTCAGTACTTC.